This TCR beta chain was identified in a study of molecular identifiers for immune sequencing clone quantification. Overall study findings and caveats: Effector cells kept over 99% of their molecules in clones above 20 RNA copies, while naive cells kept under 1% there. Because of identical TCR molecules sharing a barcode, sizes of highly expanded clones could be underestimated.

One entry per CDR3 protein results from TCRdb running MiXCR on the PCR reads. The repertoire holds around 86,000 distinct CDR3 sequences, 19% seen once, with roughly 0.89% in the top ten. This clonotype was seen repeatedly, ten times or more. Its antigen remains unknown. V was clipped by 6 bases and J by 6 bases, with 10 bases between them. The CDR3 runs 12 residues. Germline CDR1 reads MNHEY; CDR2 reads SVGAGI. Based on a CD8+CD4-CCR7+CD45RA+ profile, naive CD8 T cells were sorted. Sequenced input: naive CD8+ T cells from blood, with Jurkat cell RNA spiked in. Subset described: FACS-sorted CD8+CD4-CCR7+CD45RA+ naive T cells. This sequence was found in a human donor in good health. Some libraries in this study had Jurkat cell RNA spiked in. The J gene is TRBJ2-3, the V gene TRBV6-5; TRBD1 or TRBD2 may be the D gene (5 bases each). Here the CDR3 DNA reads TGTGCCAGCAGCCACGGGGCGGATACGCAGTATTTT. Its protein product is CASSHGADTQYF.